A single sample is the source of the 9 T cell receptor beta chains below, sequenced in a study of OX40 agonist ivuxolimab in advanced cancers. Measured with immunoSEQ multiplex PCR; TCRdb has only the in-frame clones, and not every one. The top ten clones hold roughly 9.6% of a sample with tens of thousands of clones, roughly 81% of them seen once. The sequencing here drew on CD4+ or CD8+ T cells sorted from blood, taken in a trial of the OX40 agonist ivuxolimab. The receptor source for this set is an adult with an advanced solid tumor such as melanoma, head and neck, liver or kidney cancer.

This sequence joins TRBV6-1 and TRBJ2-2; D is perhaps TRBD2 (5 bases). V was cut by 7 bases and J by 3 bases, with 15 bases left in between. This CDR3 is 15 amino acids long. Germline loops: CDR1 MNHNS, CDR2 SASEGT. The CDR3 loop reads CASKGEQLDTGELFF. The DNA for the CDR3 is TGTGCCAGCAAGGGAGAGCAGCTTGACACCGGGGAGCTGTTTTTT.

The chain combines TRBV2 with TRBJ2-7, with TRBD2 as a possible D gene (5 bases). V was pared by 8 bases and J by 6 bases, with 17 bases between. Germline V gene data show CDR1 as SNHLY and CDR2 as FYNNEI. This CDR3 has 13 amino acids. Here the CDR3 DNA reads TGTGCCAGCTTTTCGGTTCGGGAAGGCGAGCAGTACTTC. Amino acids: CASFSVREGEQYF. The entire variable domain, with the rest obtained from reference TRBV2 and TRBJ2-7, is as follows: EPEVTQTPSHQVTQMGQEVILRCVPISNHLYFYWYRQILGQKVEFLVSFYNNEISEKSEIFDDQFSVERPDGSNFTLKIRSTKLEDSAMYFCASFSVREGEQYFGPGTRLTVT.

The rearrangement joins TRBV5-6 to TRBJ2-5; 7 bases are shared with TRBD2. This CDR3 comprises 16 residues. V gave up 5 bases and J gave up 1 base; unmatched junction bases: 11. Germline V gene sequence: CDR1 SGHDT, CDR2 YYEEEE. The CDR3 loop is CASRTWGGGSQETQYF. The CDR3 region has the DNA TGTGCCAGCAGGACTTGGGGGGGAGGGTCCCAAGAGACCCAGTACTTC.

The V and J genes are TRBV7-8 and TRBJ1-6, with TRBD1 matching over 8 bases. Germline V gene data show CDR1 as SGHVS and CDR2 as FQNEAQ. Trimming cost V 5 bases and J 10 bases; bases outside gene matches: 7. The CDR3 spans 14 residues. This CDR3 reads CASSVGQGGSPLHF. In DNA form, the CDR3 reads TGTGCCAGCAGCGTCGGACAGGGAGGGTCACCCCTCCACTTT.

The V gene is TRBV19, the J gene TRBJ1-3; a possible D gene is TRBD1 (6 bases). Trimming left V 6 bases short and J 0 bases short, with 18 bases between. This CDR3 comprises 17 residues. Germline CDR1 is LNHDA and CDR2 is SQIVND (reference sequence). In DNA, the CDR3 is TGTGCCAGTAGACCAACCGCAGGGACACTCTCTGGAAACACCATATATTTT. Translated: CASRPTAGTLSGNTIYF.

The chain couples TRBV10-3 to TRBJ1-1, with TRBD1 identical over 8 bases. The J segment lost 5 bases and the V segment lost 4 bases, leaving 6 bases of the junction unmatched. Germline assignment: CDR1 ENHRY and CDR2 SYGVKD. This CDR3 is built from 14 residues. This CDR3 is CAISATGGGTEAFF. CDR3 coding DNA: TGTGCCATCAGTGCCACAGGGGGAGGTACTGAAGCTTTCTTT.

The chain is built from TRBV9 and TRBJ2-5; possibly TRBD1 for D (6 bases). V was cut by 1 base and J by 5 bases, with 9 bases left in between. The CDR3 runs 13 residues. The germline CDR1 and CDR2 sequences are SGDLS and YYNGEE. The CDR3 nucleotides are TGTGCCAGCAGCGTATCAGGGGACGAGACCCAGTACTTC. It specifies CASSVSGDETQYF.

In this sample, this clone turned up a few times. The chain has TRBV28 and TRBJ1-2, with TRBD1 matching over 8 bases. CDR1 and CDR2 (germline): MDHEN, SYDVKM. This CDR3 contains 14 residues. Trimming cost V 5 bases and J 3 bases; bases outside gene matches: 5. CDR3 sequence reads: CASSLPTGDYGYTF. The CDR3 nucleotides read TGTGCCAGCAGTCTACCGACAGGGGACTATGGCTACACCTTC.

The chain joins TRBV7-2 to TRBJ1-4, with TRBD1 matching 8 bases. The CDR3 is 14 residues long. The germline V gene has CDR1 SGHTA and CDR2 FQGNSA. J lost 7 bases, V lost 5 bases, and 6 bases had no gene match. As DNA, the CDR3 is TGTGCCAGCAGCCCAGGGGGCGGGAGTGAAAAACTGTTTTTT. Amino acids: CASSPGGGSEKLFF.